A selection of T cell receptor beta chains follows, all from one sample in a study of blood T cell repertoires in COVID-19. Here immunoSEQ multiplex PCR was the method, and the copy in TCRdb shows in-frame clones only, minus some. The sample includes under 85,000 clones, around 91% seen only once; the top ten take 5.3%. Material: peripheral blood. The receptors shown here come from a man over 45 with acute or convalescent COVID-19. CDR3s include the opening cysteine and the closing phenylalanine or tryptophan. D genes are given only for firm matches. A clone size is listed for some rows: how often the clone was seen (once, few, many), or a class if it is expanded.

v_gene: TRBV6-5; j_gene: TRBJ2-1; abundance: .; d_gene: .; CDR3aa: CASNLAQSGSNEQFF; CDR3nt: TGTGCCAGCAATTTGGCACAGAGCGGAAGCAATGAGCAGTTCTTC
v_gene: TRBV2; j_gene: TRBJ1-2; abundance: once; d_gene: .; CDR3aa: CASSAFRQDYGYTF; CDR3nt: TGTGCCAGCAGTGCTTTCCGGCAGGACTATGGCTACACCTTC
v_gene: TRBV28; j_gene: TRBJ2-5; abundance: .; d_gene: TRBD1; CDR3aa: CASTPGQGWETQYF; CDR3nt: TGTGCCAGCACCCCGGGACAGGGTTGGGAGACCCAGTACTTC
v_gene: TRBV19; j_gene: TRBJ1-2; abundance: .; d_gene: .; CDR3aa: CASSASRGGYGYTF; CDR3nt: TGTGCCAGTAGTGCCTCACGAGGGGGCTATGGCTACACCTTC
v_gene: TRBV6-5; j_gene: TRBJ2-3; abundance: .; d_gene: .; CDR3aa: CASRWDSSTDTQYF; CDR3nt: TGTGCCAGCAGGTGGGACTCCAGCACAGATACGCAGTATTTT
v_gene: TRBV30; j_gene: TRBJ2-2; abundance: .; d_gene: TRBD1; CDR3aa: CASDVRGPNGELFF; CDR3nt: TGTGCCTCCGATGTCAGGGGGCCGAACGGGGAGCTGTTTTTT
v_gene: TRBV30; j_gene: TRBJ2-3; abundance: .; d_gene: TRBD2; CDR3aa: CAWSGPSGSPDTQYF; CDR3nt: TGTGCCTGGAGCGGGCCTAGCGGGAGCCCAGATACGCAGTATTTT
v_gene: TRBV18; j_gene: TRBJ2-5; abundance: .; d_gene: TRBD1; CDR3aa: CASSQGQGAETQYF; CDR3nt: TGTGCCAGCTCACAGGGACAGGGGGCGGAGACCCAGTACTTC
v_gene: TRBV30; j_gene: TRBJ1-5; abundance: .; d_gene: .; CDR3aa: CAWSVDGPGNQPQHF; CDR3nt: TGTGCCTGGAGTGTAGATGGGCCGGGCAATCAGCCCCAGCATTTT
v_gene: TRBV9; j_gene: TRBJ1-2; abundance: .; d_gene: .; CDR3aa: CASSVDRNYGYTF; CDR3nt: TGTGCCAGCAGCGTAGATAGAAACTATGGCTACACCTTC
v_gene: TRBV7-2; j_gene: TRBJ2-2; abundance: .; d_gene: .; CDR3aa: CASSLGQAETGELFF; CDR3nt: TGTGCCAGCAGCTTAGGACAGGCTGAGACCGGGGAGCTGTTTTTT
v_gene: TRBV11-2; j_gene: TRBJ2-2; abundance: .; d_gene: TRBD2; CDR3aa: CASSRTSGSNTGELFF; CDR3nt: TGTGCCAGCAGCAGGACTAGCGGGAGTAACACCGGGGAGCTGTTTTTT
v_gene: TRBV6-5; j_gene: TRBJ1-6; abundance: .; d_gene: TRBD1; CDR3aa: CASRPGQGVSPLHF; CDR3nt: TGTGCCAGCAGGCCTGGTCAGGGGGTTTCACCCCTCCACTTT
v_gene: TRBV5-4; j_gene: TRBJ2-1; abundance: .; d_gene: .; CDR3aa: CASSLAALSGIVSYNEQFF; CDR3nt: TGTGCCAGCAGCTTGGCAGCGTTGTCGGGTATTGTCTCCTACAATGAGCAGTTCTTC
v_gene: TRBV5-4; j_gene: TRBJ2-3; abundance: .; d_gene: TRBD1; CDR3aa: CASSRDRERTDTQYF; CDR3nt: TGTGCCAGCAGCCGGGACAGGGAGAGGACAGATACGCAGTATTTT
v_gene: TRBV30; j_gene: TRBJ2-3; abundance: .; d_gene: .; CDR3aa: CAWSADYTDTQYF; CDR3nt: TGTGCCTGGAGCGCGGACTATACAGATACGCAGTATTTT
v_gene: TRBV14; j_gene: TRBJ1-5; abundance: .; d_gene: .; CDR3aa: CASSHVRPHQPQHF; CDR3nt: TGTGCCAGCAGCCACGTCAGGCCACATCAGCCCCAGCATTTT
v_gene: TRBV2; j_gene: TRBJ2-3; abundance: .; d_gene: .; CDR3aa: CASSERSTDTQYF; CDR3nt: TGTGCCAGCAGTGAGCGGAGCACAGATACGCAGTATTTT
v_gene: TRBV7-9; j_gene: TRBJ1-3; abundance: .; d_gene: .; CDR3aa: CALERSGNTIYF; CDR3nt: TGTGCCCTTGAGCGCTCTGGAAACACCATATATTTT
v_gene: TRBV4-1; j_gene: TRBJ2-7; abundance: .; d_gene: .; CDR3aa: CASSQFAAGHENEQYF; CDR3nt: TGCGCCAGCAGCCAATTCGCAGCGGGTCACGAGAACGAGCAGTACTTC
v_gene: TRBV5-1; j_gene: TRBJ2-5; abundance: .; d_gene: .; CDR3aa: CASSLRGTYGETQYF; CDR3nt: TGCGCCAGCAGCTTGAGGGGAACCTACGGGGAGACCCAGTACTTC
v_gene: TRBV4-3; j_gene: TRBJ2-1; abundance: .; d_gene: .; CDR3aa: CASSQDGLFKFF; CDR3nt: TGCGCCAGCAGCCAAGATGGACTCTTTAAGTTCTTC
v_gene: TRBV3-1/TRBV3-2; j_gene: TRBJ1-4; abundance: .; d_gene: .; CDR3aa: CASSQHSGGNEKLFF; CDR3nt: TGTGCCAGCAGCCAACATTCCGGGGGGAATGAAAAACTGTTTTTT
v_gene: TRBV27; j_gene: TRBJ2-3; abundance: .; d_gene: TRBD2; CDR3aa: CASRLRGLAGDTDTQYF; CDR3nt: TGTGCCAGCAGACTCAGAGGACTAGCGGGAGACACAGATACGCAGTATTTT
v_gene: TRBV29-1; j_gene: TRBJ2-1; abundance: .; d_gene: .; CDR3aa: CSVEGTGTSYNEQFF; CDR3nt: TGCAGCGTTGAAGGTACAGGTACCTCCTACAATGAGCAGTTCTTC
v_gene: TRBV7-8; j_gene: TRBJ1-1; abundance: .; d_gene: .; CDR3aa: CASSLGIVLNTEAFF; CDR3nt: TGTGCCAGCAGCTTAGGTATTGTTTTGAACACTGAAGCTTTCTTT
v_gene: TRBV2; j_gene: TRBJ2-7; abundance: .; d_gene: TRBD1; CDR3aa: CASRLDRVEQYF; CDR3nt: TGTGCCAGCAGACTAGACAGGGTTGAGCAGTACTTC
v_gene: TRBV6-5; j_gene: TRBJ2-7; abundance: .; d_gene: .; CDR3aa: CATWDTYYEQYF; CDR3nt: TGTGCCACCTGGGACACTTACTACGAGCAGTACTTC
v_gene: TRBV30; j_gene: TRBJ2-6; abundance: .; d_gene: .; CDR3aa: CAWSVGGYGANVLTF; CDR3nt: TGTGCCTGGAGTGTAGGAGGGTACGGGGCCAACGTCCTGACTTTC
v_gene: TRBV5-5; j_gene: TRBJ2-7; abundance: .; d_gene: .; CDR3aa: CASSPGSGYEQYF; CDR3nt: TGTGCCAGCAGCCCTGGGTCGGGCTACGAGCAGTACTTC
v_gene: TRBV15; j_gene: TRBJ2-1; abundance: .; d_gene: TRBD1; CDR3aa: CATSRDPGTGDNEQFF; CDR3nt: TGTGCCACCAGCAGAGACCCCGGGACAGGGGACAATGAGCAGTTCTTC
v_gene: TRBV12-5; j_gene: TRBJ2-7; abundance: .; d_gene: TRBD2; CDR3aa: CASGSTSASYEQYF; CDR3nt: TGTGCTAGTGGTTCCACTAGCGCTTCCTACGAGCAGTACTTC
v_gene: TRBV5-1; j_gene: TRBJ1-5; abundance: .; d_gene: .; CDR3aa: CASSPVGARNQPQHF; CDR3nt: TGCGCCAGCAGCCCCGTGGGAGCCCGCAATCAGCCCCAGCATTTT
v_gene: TRBV5-6; j_gene: TRBJ1-2; abundance: .; d_gene: .; CDR3aa: CASSPWEEVNYGYTF; CDR3nt: TGTGCCAGCAGCCCGTGGGAGGAAGTTAACTATGGCTACACCTTC
v_gene: TRBV29-1; j_gene: TRBJ2-5; abundance: .; d_gene: .; CDR3aa: CSVKSGQETQYF; CDR3nt: TGCAGCGTTAAGTCAGGCCAAGAGACCCAGTACTTC
v_gene: TRBV7-2; j_gene: TRBJ2-3; abundance: .; d_gene: TRBD2; CDR3aa: CASSLRGLAGAGWDTQYF; CDR3nt: TGTGCCAGCAGCTTAAGGGGACTAGCGGGAGCTGGATGGGATACGCAGTATTTT
v_gene: TRBV6-2/TRBV6-3; j_gene: TRBJ2-7; abundance: .; d_gene: TRBD1; CDR3aa: CASSYTPGQGVHEQYF; CDR3nt: TGTGCCAGCAGTTACACCCCGGGACAGGGCGTCCACGAGCAGTACTTC
v_gene: TRBV18; j_gene: TRBJ2-3; abundance: once; d_gene: .; CDR3aa: CASSPGHRADTQYF; CDR3nt: TGTGCCAGCTCACCAGGACATCGAGCGGATACGCAGTATTTT
v_gene: TRBV10-3; j_gene: TRBJ1-1; abundance: .; d_gene: .; CDR3aa: CAISEHPALTELNTEAFF; CDR3nt: TGTGCCATCAGTGAGCACCCAGCACTGACAGAACTGAACACTGAAGCTTTCTTT
v_gene: TRBV7-2; j_gene: TRBJ2-1; abundance: once; d_gene: TRBD2; CDR3aa: CASSYSGSSGNEQFF; CDR3nt: TGTGCCAGCAGTTATAGCGGGAGTAGTGGGAATGAGCAGTTCTTC
v_gene: TRBV7-9; j_gene: TRBJ1-5; abundance: .; d_gene: .; CDR3aa: CASSNSGANQPQHF; CDR3nt: TGTGCCAGCAGCAACTCTGGGGCCAATCAGCCCCAGCATTTT
v_gene: TRBV6-6; j_gene: TRBJ1-2; abundance: .; d_gene: TRBD1; CDR3aa: CASSYLAGGPYGYTF; CDR3nt: TGTGCCAGCAGTTACCTCGCAGGGGGCCCCTATGGCTACACCTTC
v_gene: TRBV10-2; j_gene: TRBJ2-7; abundance: .; d_gene: .; CDR3aa: CATQAVAGNSYEQYF; CDR3nt: TGCGCCACCCAAGCAGTGGCGGGAAACTCTTACGAGCAGTACTTC
v_gene: TRBV5-4; j_gene: TRBJ1-2; abundance: .; d_gene: TRBD1; CDR3aa: CASSPLDRGFGYTF; CDR3nt: TGTGCCAGCAGCCCACTCGACAGGGGATTTGGCTACACCTTC
v_gene: TRBV9; j_gene: TRBJ2-5; abundance: .; d_gene: TRBD2; CDR3aa: CASSASGRADDQYF; CDR3nt: TGTGCCAGCAGCGCTAGCGGGAGGGCCGATGACCAGTACTTC
v_gene: TRBV12-5; j_gene: TRBJ1-6; abundance: .; d_gene: .; CDR3aa: CASGLRSADNSPLHF; CDR3nt: TGTGCTAGTGGTTTGCGGTCTGCGGATAATTCACCCCTCCACTTT
v_gene: TRBV6-5; j_gene: TRBJ1-2; abundance: .; d_gene: .; CDR3aa: CASSLDRSNYGYTF; CDR3nt: TGTGCCAGCAGTCTCGACAGGTCTAACTATGGCTACACCTTC
v_gene: TRBV27; j_gene: TRBJ1-6; abundance: .; d_gene: .; CDR3aa: CASRHLGGNNSPLHF; CDR3nt: TGTGCCAGCCGACACTTAGGGGGAAATAATTCACCCCTCCACTTT
v_gene: TRBV5-1; j_gene: TRBJ2-7; abundance: .; d_gene: TRBD1; CDR3aa: CASSLSQGASYEQYF; CDR3nt: TGCGCCAGCAGCTTGTCACAGGGGGCCTCCTACGAGCAGTACTTC
v_gene: TRBV12-3/TRBV12-4; j_gene: TRBJ1-6; abundance: .; d_gene: .; CDR3aa: CASSFTGSEHLHF; CDR3nt: TGTGCCAGCAGTTTTACAGGGTCGGAGCACCTCCACTTT
v_gene: TRBV19; j_gene: TRBJ2-7; abundance: .; d_gene: TRBD2; CDR3aa: CASGMYLADSYEQYF; CDR3nt: TGTGCCAGTGGCATGTATCTAGCGGACTCCTACGAGCAGTACTTC
v_gene: TRBV4-1; j_gene: TRBJ1-5; abundance: .; d_gene: .; CDR3aa: CASSQGEQGGQPQHF; CDR3nt: TGCGCCAGCAGCCAAGGAGAGCAGGGAGGTCAGCCCCAGCATTTT
v_gene: TRBV9; j_gene: TRBJ1-3; abundance: medium-sized; d_gene: .; CDR3aa: CASSVGPGGRLGNTIYF; CDR3nt: TGTGCCAGCAGCGTAGGGCCGGGGGGGCGGCTTGGAAACACCATATATTTT
v_gene: TRBV29-1; j_gene: TRBJ2-4; abundance: .; d_gene: .; CDR3aa: CSVGGSAKNIQYF; CDR3nt: TGCAGCGTTGGGGGCTCTGCCAAAAACATTCAGTACTTC
v_gene: TRBV5-1; j_gene: TRBJ2-7; abundance: .; d_gene: .; CDR3aa: CASSLVPLYEQYF; CDR3nt: TGCGCCAGCAGCTTGGTTCCTCTCTACGAGCAGTACTTC
v_gene: TRBV11-3; j_gene: TRBJ2-1; abundance: .; d_gene: .; CDR3aa: CASSLRPLANPFF; CDR3nt: TGTGCCAGCAGCTTGCGGCCTCTAGCGAATCCGTTCTTC